The clone carrying this T cell receptor (beta chain) was seen at least ten times. The target antigen is unknown. Mismatch with germline at one junction end may stem from a read error. Amplified regions were TCR beta CDR3 sequences from RNA transcripts. Carried out on the TCR CDR3, a first-round RT-PCR used the HTBI primer set. TCRdb reprocessed the multiplex PCR reads via MiXCR and lists one record per CDR3 protein. The repertoire holds around 250,000 distinct CDR3 sequences, with about 15% as singletons. Patients showing uncontrolled infection, other autoimmune disease, pregnancy or lactation were ineligible. The authors took PBMCs from 10 ml fresh peripheral blood. Looked up from germline, CDR1 is MNHNS and CDR2 is SASEGT. The CDR3 runs 14 residues. The data were obtained in a study of T cells in Graves' hyperthyroidism and ophthalmopathy. Study results and caveats: Model-based prediction identified ophthalmopathy a median around 6.5 months prior to its onset. Ophthalmopathy could be told apart from stable hyperthyroidism with a 13 V-J model.

The clonotype was recovered from a woman between 35 and 50 years old with Graves' hyperthyroidism that later progressed to Graves' ophthalmopathy. The chain joins TRBV6-1 to TRBJ1-3; the match to TRBD1 covers 7 bases. The sample was blood. The chain's CDR3 is CASRQGNSGTTIYF. Here the CDR3 DNA reads TGTGCCAGTCGACAGGGAAACTCTGGAACCACCATATATTTT.